These 2 T cell receptor beta chains were sequenced from one sample in a study of T cells in Graves' hyperthyroidism and ophthalmopathy. TCR beta CDR3 regions were amplified from RNA. Carried out on the TCR CDR3, a first-round RT-PCR used the HTBI primer set. TCRdb re-called the multiplex PCR reads with MiXCR, one entry per CDR3 protein. The data show 350,000 to 400,000 distinct CDR3 sequences, with 15% seen just once and about 33% held by the top ten. Sequencing was carried out using blood. The source is a woman under 40 with Graves' hyperthyroidism.

This clonotype was counted ten times or more. V and J are TRBV2 and TRBJ1-5; 9 bases align to TRBD1. V was clipped by 7 bases and J by 7 bases; unmatched bases: 11. This CDR3 has 15 amino acids. Looked up from germline, CDR1 is SNHLY and CDR2 is FYNNEI. CDR3 region: CASTKTGGVNQPQHF. For the CDR3, the DNA is TGTGCCAGCACTAAGACAGGGGGTGTAAACCAGCCCCAGCATTTT.

This clonotype was found many times. The CDR3 nucleotides are TGTGCCAGCAGTCCGTCACAGGGTGTAGGCTACGAGCAGTACTTC. Residues: CASSPSQGVGYEQYF. The chain uses TRBV27 and TRBJ2-7, with D possibly TRBD1 on 6 matching bases. CDR1 is MNHEY, CDR2 SMNVEV, per germline (reference sequence). Trimming stripped 5 bases from V and 3 bases from J, with 17 bases between. The CDR3 covers 15 residues.